This T cell receptor (beta chain) was recovered during a study of blood T cell repertoires in COVID-19. About the study: The United States, Italy and Spain supplied acute and convalescent COVID-19 samples.

The V segment lost 7 bases and the J segment 3 bases; nucleotides outside the gene matches: 3. The CDR3 sequence is 14 residues long. CDR1 is MGHDK, CDR2 SYGVNS, per germline. In the original workflow: Amplification from reference gene primers served as the basis for estimated nucleated cell counts. Profiling relied on immunoSEQ multiplex PCR, and the TCRdb table lists in-frame clones only, not all of them. D and trimming were read from the DNA, whereas the V and J calls and clone size are those reported in that table. The sample comprises some 41,000 clones, more than 70% of which are singletons, and 4% to 5.5% rests with the top ten.

The V call is TRBV25-1, the J call TRBJ2-3; 11 nucleotides agree with TRBD2. This TCR derives from a woman between 65 and 79 years old with acute or convalescent COVID-19. Sequenced input: peripheral blood. DNA of the CDR3: TGTGCCAGCACCCTAGCGGGAGGAACAGATACGCAGTATTTT. It encodes CASTLAGGTDTQYF.